This paragraph reports one TCR beta chain. The data belong to a study of blood T cell repertoires in COVID-19. Turning to the study itself: Sources were T cells, B-cell-depleted T cells, or PBMCs; the material itself was cDNA or gDNA.

The Seattle site enrolled patients during active infection and followed them longitudinally. Clones were sequenced by immunoSEQ multiplex PCR, and TCRdb holds only the in-frame ones, with some missing. Here the sample spans about 310,000 clones, roughly 90% being singletons. Sequencing was done on a sample of peripheral blood. The TCR comes from a middle-aged woman with COVID-19, enrolled during active disease.

CDR3 residues: CASSPGQRVRNNKNTEAFF. The DNA for the CDR3 is TGTGCCAGCAGCCCCGGTCAACGTGTCAGGAATAATAAGAACACTGAAGCTTTCTTT. This chain links TRBV5-4 with TRBJ1-1; D gene uncertain. CDR1 and CDR2 (germline): SGHNT, YYREEE (reference sequence). Trimming took off 4 bases at V and 1 base at J, with 26 bases between the two ends. CDR3 length equals 19 residues.